Below, 21 T cell receptor beta chains from the same sample are listed, as sequenced in a study of CD8 T cells in ankylosing spondylitis (dated by TCRdb to about 2017). Points the paper makes about the study in general: A TCR beta motif made up of several highly homologous amino acid variants appeared to be characteristic of blood from ankylosing spondylitis patients.

The antigens of these receptors remain unknown. Receptor libraries were prepared by 5' RACE. Sequencer: Illumina HiSeq 2500. TCRdb reprocessed the public reads (quality trimming at Q25 with fastp, clone calling with MiXCR) and kept in-frame beta chains. CDR3 protein sequences are deduplicated, and each keeps its most common genes and DNA. For this sample the table gives over 700,000 distinct CDR3 sequences, of which around 20% were detected only once. The ten largest clones capture 15% to 20% of the sample. The sample was blood, either unsorted or a sorted T cell fraction (not recorded which). Receptors were obtained from a male donor with ankylosing spondylitis.

This clonotype occurred many times. The gene calls are TRBV13 and TRBJ2-7, with no clear D. The CDR3 is made up of 14 amino acids. Germline V gene lookup returns CDR1 PRHDT and CDR2 FYEKMQ (reference sequence). V was cut by 0 bases and J by 3 bases, with 9 bases left in between. In nucleotides, the CDR3 is TGTGCCAGCAGCTTAGGGGTCTCAGACTACGAGCAGTACTTC. This translates into CASSLGVSDYEQYF. The whole variable domain, remainder taken from reference TRBV13 and TRBJ2-7, is AAGVIQSPRHLIKEKRETATLKCYPIPRHDTVYWYQQGPGQDPQFLISFYEKMQSDKGSIPDRFSAQQFSDYHSELNMSSLELGDSALYFCASSLGVSDYEQYFGPGTRLTVT.

This chain connects TRBV15 to TRBJ2-5, with 8 bases aligning to TRBD2. The J segment lost 7 bases and the V segment lost 4 bases, leaving 11 bases of the junction unmatched. The CDR3 extends over 15 amino acids. Germline CDR1 reads LNHNV; CDR2 reads YYDKDF (reference sequence). CDR3 bases: TGTGCCACCAGCAACCAAATCCGGGAGGGCCGGACCCAGTACTTC. Protein product: CATSNQIREGRTQYF.

This clonotype has more than one count but fewer than ten. Here the CDR3 DNA reads TGTGCCAGCGGCCGGGAAGTCCAAGAGACCCAGTACTTC. As protein: CASGREVQETQYF. V is TRBV7-9 and J is TRBJ2-5; maybe TRBD2 (5 bases). Trimming left V 8 bases short and J 1 base short, with 11 bases between. The germline CDR1 and CDR2 sequences are SEHNR and FQNEAQ (reference sequence). This CDR3 comprises 13 residues.

This clonotype showed up many times. The chain couples TRBV5-1 to TRBJ1-1; a possible D gene is TRBD1 (6 bases). The CDR3 is 14 amino acids. V lost 0 bases and J lost 2, with 8 bases in between. Germline V CDR1 and CDR2: SGHRS, YFSETQ. DNA of the CDR3: TGCGCCAGCAGCTTGGAGGGGGGTAACACTGAAGCTTTCTTT. It codes for CASSLEGGNTEAFF.

The CDR3 is CASSLGTRRDISYNEQFF. Here the CDR3 DNA reads TGTGCCAGCAGCTTAGGTACCCGGCGGGACATCTCCTACAATGAGCAGTTCTTC. The chain has TRBV7-6 and TRBJ2-1, with D perhaps TRBD1 or TRBD2 (6 bases each). With 1 base removed from V and 0 bases from J, the gap between germline ends came to 16 bases. The CDR3 totals 18 residues. Looked up from germline, CDR1 is SGHVS and CDR2 is FNYEAQ.

This clonotype was seen a few times. The J gene is TRBJ2-7, the V gene TRBV6-2 or TRBV6-3; 7 nucleotides line up with TRBD2. The CDR3 is 19 residues long. Looked up from germline, CDR1 is MNHEY and CDR2 is SVGEGT. Trimming at V came to 11 bases and at J to 6 bases, leaving 31 bases not matched to a gene. The CDR3 loop is CAPAITGGSQSGIVGEQYF. Written as DNA, the CDR3 is TGTGCCCCAGCGATTACCGGCGGGAGCCAATCGGGGATTGTAGGCGAGCAGTACTTC.

This clonotype was seen repeatedly, ten times or more. CDR3 residues: CASSSASGTNTQYF. The CDR3 bases are TGTGCCAGCAGCTCCGCCTCCGGGACTAATACGCAGTATTTT. The rearrangement uses TRBV7-8 and TRBJ2-3; 7 nucleotides agree with TRBD2. Per germline, CDR1 SGHVS and CDR2 FQNEAQ. The CDR3 runs 14 residues. J gave up 7 bases and V 4 bases, and 8 bases lay outside the gene matches.

J is TRBJ2-2 and V is TRBV12-3 or TRBV12-4; TRBD2 aligns across 11 bases. This CDR3 has 16 residues. J gave up 5 bases and V 8 bases, and 10 bases lay outside the gene matches. The CDR3 coding sequence is TGTGCCAGCCCTAGCGGGAGGCCCGAAGGTACCGGGGAGCTGTTTTTT. Protein product: CASPSGRPEGTGELFF.

The J gene is TRBJ2-5, the V gene TRBV29-1; 8 nucleotides agree with TRBD2. Unmatched junction bases numbered 10, after V lost 1 base and J lost 6 bases. There are 15 residues in the CDR3. CDR1 and CDR2 (germline): SQVTM, ANQGSEA. The CDR3 sequence is CSVEGLAGGLKTQYF. CDR3 bases: TGCAGCGTTGAAGGTCTAGCGGGCGGGCTAAAGACCCAGTACTTC.

This rearrangement joins TRBV6-5 to TRBJ2-7, with D unclear. The CDR3 is made up of 14 amino acids. The V gene lost 2 bases and the J gene lost 4 bases, with 12 bases spanning the gap. Germline V CDR1 and CDR2: MNHEY, SVGAGI. The CDR3 coding sequence is TGTGCCAGCAGTTACGATCAGCTTGGGTACGAGCAGTACTTC. It codes for CASSYDQLGYEQYF.

V usage is TRBV20-1 and J usage is TRBJ1-2; TRBD1 agrees at 8 bases. CDR3 length: 14 amino acids. V dropped 3 bases and J dropped 2; count of bases not matched to a gene: 5. The germline CDR1 and CDR2 sequences are DFQATT and SNEGSKA (reference sequence). The CDR3 region is CSASPRQGNYGYTF. CDR3 DNA: TGCAGTGCTAGCCCACGACAGGGGAACTATGGCTACACCTTC.

This clonotype was found many times. This chain uses TRBV20-1 with TRBJ2-5; TRBD2 might be the D (5 bases). The CDR3 has 12 amino acids. Germline loops: CDR1 DFQATT, CDR2 SNEGSKA (reference sequence). Between the trimmed V and J ends, which lost 1 base and 9 bases, there was a span of 12 bases. CDR3 residues: CSARGRTGAQYF. The CDR3 DNA reads as TGCAGTGCTAGAGGGAGGACGGGTGCCCAGTACTTC.

This clonotype has more than one count but fewer than ten. The chain uses TRBV9 and TRBJ1-4; a weak D match, TRBD1 (5 bases). V lost 4 bases and J 3 bases, leaving 19 bases between the germline ends. The CDR3 consists of 17 residues. Germline CDR1 is SGDLS and CDR2 is YYNGEE. The CDR3 bases are TGTGCCAGCAGCCCTCCCGGGGGGACCGCCTCTAATGAAAAACTGTTTTTT. Its translation is CASSPPGGTASNEKLFF.

This clonotype has a count of ten or more. One end of the junction varies from germline; a read error may be responsible. The CDR3 sequence: CASSHYTDTQYF. The CDR3 DNA reads TGCGCCAGCAGCCACTACACAGATACGCAGTATTTT. The V and J genes are TRBV18 and TRBJ2-3; D not resolved. CDR3 length equals 12 residues. Germline V gene sequence: CDR1 KGHSH, CDR2 LQKENI.

This clonotype has just a few counts. CDR3 DNA: TGCAGTCTGGTTGAGGCGGCGGGAGGGCCGAGCCATGAGCAGTACTTC. It codes for CSLVEAAGGPSHEQYF. V is TRBV20-1 and J is TRBJ2-7; 9 nucleotides match TRBD2. The CDR3 is 16 residues long. The V segment lost 8 bases and the J segment 7 bases; nucleotides outside the gene matches: 21. Germline-derived CDR1 and CDR2 are DFQATT and SNEGSKA (reference sequence).

This clonotype was seen a handful of times. The CDR3 is CAWRWSGVRVHNEQFF. The CDR3 DNA is TGTGCCTGGAGGTGGAGTGGGGTTAGAGTCCACAATGAGCAGTTCTTC. The J gene is TRBJ2-1, the V gene TRBV30; D ambiguous. The ends were cut back, 3 bases at V and 5 bases at J, with 20 bases in the middle. The CDR3 is 16 amino acids. Germline values: CDR1 GTSNPN, CDR2 SVGIG (reference sequence).

This clonotype was recorded many times. The V gene is TRBV7-3, the J gene TRBJ2-1, with 9 bases that match TRBD2. The germline V gene has CDR1 SGHTA and CDR2 FQGTGA. Trimming at V came to 5 bases and at J to 4 bases, leaving 6 bases not matched to a gene. The CDR3 consists of 15 residues. DNA of the CDR3: TGTGCCAGCAGCGCGGGACTAGCAGCTTACAATGAGCAGTTCTTC. Its translation is CASSAGLAAYNEQFF. Using reference TRBV7-3 and TRBJ2-1 for the parts outside the CDR3, the full variable domain is GAGVSQTPSNKVTEKGKYVELRCDPISGHTALYWYRQSLGQGPEFLIYFQGTGAADDSGLPNDRFFAVRPEGSVSTLKIQRTERGDSAVYLCASSAGLAAYNEQFFGPGTRLTVL.

The V call is TRBV27, the J call TRBJ2-1; 11 bases map to TRBD1. Germline V lookup: CDR1 MNHEY, CDR2 SMNVEV (reference sequence). V dropped 6 bases and J dropped 6; count of bases not matched to a gene: 7. This CDR3 is 15 amino acids long. The CDR3 region has the DNA TGTGCCAGCAGCAGCCTTGGACAGGGGGCCAATGAGCAGTTCTTC. Amino acid sequence: CASSSLGQGANEQFF.

The CDR3, as DNA: TGTGCCAGCAGCCCCCCAGGACAGGGAGGGTGGGAGACCCAGTACTTC. Translating it yields CASSPPGQGGWETQYF. The genes are TRBV3-1 and TRBJ2-5, with TRBD1 as a possible D gene (8 bases). CDR1 and CDR2 (germline): LGHDT, YNNKEL (reference sequence). The ends were cut back, 4 bases at V and 5 bases at J, with 20 bases in the middle. This CDR3 is built from 16 residues.

The gene calls are TRBV20-1 and TRBJ2-1, with 11 bases fitting TRBD2. The V gene's germline CDR1 is DFQATT and CDR2 SNEGSKA (reference sequence). Trimming at V came to 5 bases and at J to 3 bases, leaving 6 bases not matched to a gene. This CDR3 spans 15 amino acids. The CDR3 DNA sequence: TGCAGTGCTCCCTTAGCGGGAGGGCTCTACAATGAGCAGTTCTTC. The encoded protein is CSAPLAGGLYNEQFF.

For this clonotype: The germline gene is not matched at one end of the junction; a read error may be the cause. The chain uses TRBV27 and TRBJ2-2; D remains ambiguous. Germline V gene data show CDR1 as MNHEY and CDR2 as SMNVEV (reference sequence). This CDR3 region has 15 residues. The CDR3 reads CASSLEGSQAQELFF. The CDR3 DNA is TGTGCCAGTAGTTTAGAAGGCAGCCAGGCGCAGGAGCTGTTTTTT.